This entry lists 2 T cell receptor beta chains sequenced from one sample in a study of blood T cell repertoires in COVID-19. Clones were read by immunoSEQ multiplex PCR, and TCRdb kept only the in-frame ones, dropping some. Among fewer than 300,000 clones, approximately 85% were seen once, and the ten largest hold around 0.8%. The sequenced sample was peripheral blood. These receptors originate from a woman aged 25 to 45 with acute or convalescent COVID-19.

The genes are TRBV5-4 and TRBJ2-7; 11 nucleotides line up with TRBD2. Germline values: CDR1 SGHNT, CDR2 YYREEE (reference sequence). The CDR3 totals 14 residues. The V and J ends lost 4 bases and 7 bases, in that order; junction bases with no gene match: 7. CDR3 coding DNA: TGTGCCAGCAGCGTAGCGGGAGGGCCTCGGGAGCAGTACTTC. It is translated as CASSVAGGPREQYF.

In its sample, this clone ranks as medium-sized. This chain uses TRBV21-1 with TRBJ2-7; the table's D call TRBD1 went unverified against the DNA. TRBV21-1 is noted as a pseudogene. The CDR3 is 13 residues long. CDR3 nucleotides: TGTGCCAGCAGCAAAATACAGGGTGTCGAGCAGTACTTC. This gives the protein CASSKIQGVEQYF.